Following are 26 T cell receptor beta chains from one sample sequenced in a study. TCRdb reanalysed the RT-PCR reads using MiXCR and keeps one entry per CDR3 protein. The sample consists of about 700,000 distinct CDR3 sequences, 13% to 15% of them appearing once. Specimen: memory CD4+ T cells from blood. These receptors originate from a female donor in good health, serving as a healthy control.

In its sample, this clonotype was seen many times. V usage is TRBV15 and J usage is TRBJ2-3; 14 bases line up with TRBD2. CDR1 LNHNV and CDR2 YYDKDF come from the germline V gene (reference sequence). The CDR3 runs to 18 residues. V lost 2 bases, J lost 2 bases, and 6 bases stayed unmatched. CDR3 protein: CATSRTGLAGGITDTQYF. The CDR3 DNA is TGTGCCACCAGCAGAACCGGACTAGCGGGAGGCATCACAGATACGCAGTATTTT.

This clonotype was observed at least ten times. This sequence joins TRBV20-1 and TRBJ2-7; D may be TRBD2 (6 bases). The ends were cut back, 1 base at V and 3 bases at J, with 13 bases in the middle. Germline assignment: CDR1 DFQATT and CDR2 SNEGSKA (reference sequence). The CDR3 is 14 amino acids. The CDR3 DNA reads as TGCAGTGCTAGAGCCGGGACTCGACTCTACGAGCAGTACTTC. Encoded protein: CSARAGTRLYEQYF.

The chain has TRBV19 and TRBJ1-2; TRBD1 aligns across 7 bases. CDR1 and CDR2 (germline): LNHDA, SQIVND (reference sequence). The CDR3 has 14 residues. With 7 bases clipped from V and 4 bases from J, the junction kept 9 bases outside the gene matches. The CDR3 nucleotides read TGTGCCAGTACTCCGGGACAGCCCTCCTATGGCTACACCTTC. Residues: CASTPGQPSYGYTF. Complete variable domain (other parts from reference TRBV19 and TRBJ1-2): DGGITQSPKYLFRKEGQNVTLSCEQNLNHDAMYWYRQDPGQGLRLIYYSQIVNDFQKGDIAEGYSVSREKKESFPLTVTSAQKNPTAFYLCASTPGQPSYGYTFGSGTRLTVV.

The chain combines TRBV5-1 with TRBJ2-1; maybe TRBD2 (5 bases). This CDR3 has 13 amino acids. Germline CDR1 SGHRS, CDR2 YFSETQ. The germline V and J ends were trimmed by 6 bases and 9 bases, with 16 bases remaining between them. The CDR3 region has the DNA TGCGCCAGCAACCTGTGGACTGAAACTGAGCAGTTCTTC. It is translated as CASNLWTETEQFF. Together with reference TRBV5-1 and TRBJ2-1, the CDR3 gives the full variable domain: KAGVTQTPRYLIKTRGQQVTLSCSPISGHRSVSWYQQTPGQGLQFLFEYFSETQRNKGNFPGRFSGRQFSNSRSEMNVSTLELGDSALYLCASNLWTETEQFFGPGTRLTVL.

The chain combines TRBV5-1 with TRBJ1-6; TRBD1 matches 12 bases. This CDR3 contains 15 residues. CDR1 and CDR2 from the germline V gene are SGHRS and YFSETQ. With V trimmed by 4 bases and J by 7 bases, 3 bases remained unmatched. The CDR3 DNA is TGCGCCAGCAGCGGGACAGGGGGCCCGAATTCACCCCTCCACTTT. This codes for CASSGTGGPNSPLHF.

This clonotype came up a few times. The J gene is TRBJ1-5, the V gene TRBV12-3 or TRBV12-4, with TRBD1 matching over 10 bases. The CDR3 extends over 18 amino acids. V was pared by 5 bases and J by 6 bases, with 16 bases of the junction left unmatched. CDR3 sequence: CASSHTRPGQGGSQPQHF. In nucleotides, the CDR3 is TGTGCCAGCAGTCATACCCGACCAGGACAGGGGGGATCTCAGCCCCAGCATTTT.

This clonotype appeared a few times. CDR3 nucleotide sequence: TGCGCCAGCAGCTTGGCGGGGCGATACTCTGGGGCCAACGTCCTGACTTTC. Translation: CASSLAGRYSGANVLTF. This sequence joins TRBV5-1 and TRBJ2-6; either TRBD1 or TRBD2 may supply D (5 bases each). Germline-derived CDR1 and CDR2 are SGHRS and YFSETQ. The CDR3 has 17 amino acids. The ends were cut back, 0 bases at V and 0 bases at J, with 10 bases in the middle.

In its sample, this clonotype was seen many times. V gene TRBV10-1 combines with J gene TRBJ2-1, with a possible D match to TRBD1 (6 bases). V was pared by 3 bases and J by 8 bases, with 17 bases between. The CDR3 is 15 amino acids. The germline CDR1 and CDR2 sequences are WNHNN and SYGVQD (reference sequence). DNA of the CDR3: TGCGCCAGCAGTGATGAAGGAAAAGAGGGGGATGAGCAGTTCTTC. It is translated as CASSDEGKEGDEQFF.

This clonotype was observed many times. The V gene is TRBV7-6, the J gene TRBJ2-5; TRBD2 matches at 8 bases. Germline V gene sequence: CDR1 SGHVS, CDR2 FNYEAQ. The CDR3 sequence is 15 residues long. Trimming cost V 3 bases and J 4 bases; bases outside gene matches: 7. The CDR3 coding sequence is TGTGCCAGCAGCTTTACTAGCGGAGGGAGAGAGACCCAGTACTTC. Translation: CASSFTSGGRETQYF.

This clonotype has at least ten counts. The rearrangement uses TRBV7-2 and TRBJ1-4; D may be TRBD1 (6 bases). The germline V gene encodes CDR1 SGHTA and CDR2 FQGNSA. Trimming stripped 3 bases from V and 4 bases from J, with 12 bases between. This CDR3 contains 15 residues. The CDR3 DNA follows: TGTGCCAGCAGCTTGAGGGGGTCCCATAATGAAAAACTGTTTTTT. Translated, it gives CASSLRGSHNEKLFF.

The CDR3 DNA reads as TGTGCCAGCAGCTTTTCTAGCGGGGGCCAAGATACGCAGTATTTT. Its protein is CASSFSSGGQDTQYF. The chain couples TRBV7-2 to TRBJ2-3, with 10 positions matching TRBD2. V lost 3 bases and J lost 5; bases outside the gene matches: 5. Germline CDR1 is SGHTA and CDR2 is FQGNSA. The CDR3 covers 15 residues.

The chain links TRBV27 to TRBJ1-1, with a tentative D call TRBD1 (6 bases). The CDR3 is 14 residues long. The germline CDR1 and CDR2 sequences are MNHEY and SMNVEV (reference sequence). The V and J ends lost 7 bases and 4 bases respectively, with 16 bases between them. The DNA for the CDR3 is TGTGCCAGCACTCCCAATTTAGGGGGCACTGAAGCTTTCTTT. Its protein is CASTPNLGGTEAFF.

The CDR3 DNA reads TGTGCCACCATCCGGGATGAGCAGTTCTTC. This codes for CATIRDEQFF. The chain employs TRBV24-1 and TRBJ2-1; D unclear. Germline CDR1 reads KGHDR; CDR2 reads SFDVKD. Trimming pared 8 bases from V and 8 bases from J, leaving 6 bases between. This CDR3 has 10 residues.

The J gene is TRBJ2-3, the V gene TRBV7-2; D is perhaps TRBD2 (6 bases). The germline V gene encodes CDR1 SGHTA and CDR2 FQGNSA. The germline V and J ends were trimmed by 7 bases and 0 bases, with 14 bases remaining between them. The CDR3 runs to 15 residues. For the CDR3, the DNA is TGTGCCAGCACCCTTCTCGGGGGTAGCACAGATACGCAGTATTTT. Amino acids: CASTLLGGSTDTQYF. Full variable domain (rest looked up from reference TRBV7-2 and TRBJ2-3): GAGVSQSPSNKVTEKGKDVELRCDPISGHTALYWYRQSLGQGLEFLIYFQGNSAPDKSGLPSDRFSAERTGGSVSTLTIQRTQQEDSAVYLCASTLLGGSTDTQYFGPGTRLTVL.

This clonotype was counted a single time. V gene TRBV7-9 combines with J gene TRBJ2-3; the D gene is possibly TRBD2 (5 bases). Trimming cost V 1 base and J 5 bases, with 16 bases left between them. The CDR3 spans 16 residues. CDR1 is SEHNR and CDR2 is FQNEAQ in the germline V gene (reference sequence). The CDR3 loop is CASSLDRTRLGDTQYF. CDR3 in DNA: TGTGCCAGCAGCTTAGACCGGACTCGACTGGGAGATACGCAGTATTTT.

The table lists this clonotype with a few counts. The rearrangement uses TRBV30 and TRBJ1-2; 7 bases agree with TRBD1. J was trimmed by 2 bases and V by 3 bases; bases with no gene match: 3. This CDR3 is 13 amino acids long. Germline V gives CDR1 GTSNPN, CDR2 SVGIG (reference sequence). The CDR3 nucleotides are TGTGCCTGGAGACAGGGGATGAACTATGGCTACACCTTC. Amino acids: CAWRQGMNYGYTF. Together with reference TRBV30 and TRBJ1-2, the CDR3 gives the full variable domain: SQTIHQWPATLVQPVGSPLSLECTVEGTSNPNLYWYRQAAGRGLQLLFYSVGIGQISSEVPQNLSASRPQDRQFILSSKKLLLSDSGFYLCAWRQGMNYGYTFGSGTRLTVV.

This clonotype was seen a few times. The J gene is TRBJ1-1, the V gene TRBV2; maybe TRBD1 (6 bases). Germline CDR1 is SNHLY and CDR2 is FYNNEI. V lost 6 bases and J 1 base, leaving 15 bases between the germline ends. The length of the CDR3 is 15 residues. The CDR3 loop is CASRIAGAGNTEAFF. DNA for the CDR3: TGTGCCAGCAGAATAGCAGGGGCGGGGAACACTGAAGCTTTCTTT. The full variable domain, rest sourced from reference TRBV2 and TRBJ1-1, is EPEVTQTPSHQVTQMGQEVILRCVPISNHLYFYWYRQILGQKVEFLVSFYNNEISEKSEIFDDQFSVERPDGSNFTLKIRSTKLEDSAMYFCASRIAGAGNTEAFFGQGTRLTVV.

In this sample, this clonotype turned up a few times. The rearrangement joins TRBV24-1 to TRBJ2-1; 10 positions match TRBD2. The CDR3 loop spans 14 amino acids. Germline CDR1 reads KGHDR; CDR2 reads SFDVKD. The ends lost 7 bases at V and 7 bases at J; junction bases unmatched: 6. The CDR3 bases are TGTGCCACCAGCGATGTACTAGCGGGGAATGAGCAGTTCTTC. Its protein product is CATSDVLAGNEQFF.

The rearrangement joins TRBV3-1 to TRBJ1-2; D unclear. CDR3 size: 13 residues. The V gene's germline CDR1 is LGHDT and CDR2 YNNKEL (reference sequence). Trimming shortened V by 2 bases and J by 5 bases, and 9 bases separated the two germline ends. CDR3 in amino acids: CASSQSVSYGYTF. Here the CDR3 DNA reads TGTGCCAGCAGCCAATCGGTTAGTTATGGCTACACCTTC.

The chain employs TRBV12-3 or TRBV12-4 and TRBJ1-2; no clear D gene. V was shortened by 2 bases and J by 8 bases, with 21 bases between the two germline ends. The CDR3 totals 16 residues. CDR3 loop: CASSLRYPRGGVGYTF. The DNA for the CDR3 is TGTGCCAGCAGTTTACGGTATCCCCGCGGTGGGGTAGGCTACACCTTC.

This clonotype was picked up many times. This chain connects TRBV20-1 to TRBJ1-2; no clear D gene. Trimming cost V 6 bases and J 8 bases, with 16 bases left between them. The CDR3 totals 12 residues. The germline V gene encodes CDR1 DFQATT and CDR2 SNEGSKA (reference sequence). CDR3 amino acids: CSAKVPGSGYTF. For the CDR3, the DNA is TGCAGTGCCAAGGTCCCAGGCAGCGGCTACACCTTC.

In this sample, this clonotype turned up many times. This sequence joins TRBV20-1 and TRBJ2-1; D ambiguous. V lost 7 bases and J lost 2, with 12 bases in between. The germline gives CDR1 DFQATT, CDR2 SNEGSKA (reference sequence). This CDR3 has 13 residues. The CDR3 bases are TGCAGTGTTCAACAGTATCCCTACAATGAGCAGTTCTTC. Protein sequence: CSVQQYPYNEQFF.

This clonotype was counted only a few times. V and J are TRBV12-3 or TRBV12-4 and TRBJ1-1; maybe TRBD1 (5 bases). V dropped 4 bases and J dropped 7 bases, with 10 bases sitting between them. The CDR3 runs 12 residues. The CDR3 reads CASSYGAVEAFF. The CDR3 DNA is TGTGCCAGCAGTTACGGGGCAGTTGAAGCTTTCTTT.

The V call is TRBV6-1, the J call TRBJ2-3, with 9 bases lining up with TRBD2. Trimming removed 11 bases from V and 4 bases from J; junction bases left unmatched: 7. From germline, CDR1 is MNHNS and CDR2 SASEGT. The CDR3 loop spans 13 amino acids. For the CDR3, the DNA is TGTGCCCTGGGGAAGCGGGGGGCAGATACGCAGTATTTT. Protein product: CALGKRGADTQYF.

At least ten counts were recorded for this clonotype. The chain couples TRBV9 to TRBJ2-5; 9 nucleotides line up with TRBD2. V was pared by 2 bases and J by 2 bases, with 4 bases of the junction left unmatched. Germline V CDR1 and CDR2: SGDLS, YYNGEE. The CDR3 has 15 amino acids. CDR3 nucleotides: TGTGCCAGCAGCGTTGGTAGCGGGGGACAAGAGACCCAGTACTTC. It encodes CASSVGSGGQETQYF.

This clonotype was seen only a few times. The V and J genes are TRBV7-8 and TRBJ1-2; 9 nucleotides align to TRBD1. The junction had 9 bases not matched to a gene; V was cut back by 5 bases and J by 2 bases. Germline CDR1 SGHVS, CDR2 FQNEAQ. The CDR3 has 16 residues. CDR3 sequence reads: CASSQQGALSNYGYTF. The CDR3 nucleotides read TGTGCCAGCAGCCAACAGGGGGCACTTTCCAACTATGGCTACACCTTC.